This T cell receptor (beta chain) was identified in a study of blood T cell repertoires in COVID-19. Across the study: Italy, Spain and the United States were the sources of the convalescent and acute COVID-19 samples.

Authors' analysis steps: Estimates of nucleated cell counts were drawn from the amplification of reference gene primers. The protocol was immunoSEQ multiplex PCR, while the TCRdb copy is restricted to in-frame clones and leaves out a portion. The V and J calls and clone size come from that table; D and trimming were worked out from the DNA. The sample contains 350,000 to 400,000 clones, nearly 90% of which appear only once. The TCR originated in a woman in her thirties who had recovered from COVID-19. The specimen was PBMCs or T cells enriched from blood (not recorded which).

CDR3 nucleotides: TGTGCCTGGAGTGTTGGGCTAGCGGGGGAGACCCAGTACTTC. Translation gives CAWSVGLAGETQYF. The chain joins TRBV30 to TRBJ2-5; 9 positions match TRBD2. CDR3 length: 14 residues. Germline CDR1 reads GTSNPN; CDR2 reads SVGIG (reference sequence). V was clipped by 0 bases and J by 5 bases; unmatched bases: 4.